Listed here are 25 T cell receptor beta chains from one sample, sequenced in a study of blood T cell repertoires in COVID-19. Using immunoSEQ multiplex PCR, the repertoire was profiled, and TCRdb retains in-frame clones only, with some absent. Of 650,000 to 800,000 clones listed, 90% are singletons. The sequenced material came from peripheral blood. The source is a woman aged 18-29 years with acute or convalescent COVID-19.

This chain connects TRBV3-1 (or the pseudogene TRBV3-2) to TRBJ2-3; 9 nucleotides agree with TRBD2. J was trimmed by 4 bases and V by 4 bases; bases with no gene match: 3. The CDR3 has 14 amino acids. The germline CDR1 and CDR2 sequences are LGHDT and YNNKEL (reference sequence). The chain's CDR3 is CASSPRGGADTQYF. CDR3 DNA sequence: TGTGCCAGCAGCCCGCGCGGGGGGGCAGATACGCAGTATTTT.

This chain connects TRBV18 to TRBJ1-6; no clear D gene. This CDR3 is built from 14 residues. Trimming stripped 1 base from V and 12 bases from J, with 13 bases between. Per the germline V gene, CDR1 is KGHSH and CDR2 is LQKENI. In DNA form, the CDR3 reads TGTGCCAGCTCACCACTGGGCAGACCCCAACCCCTCCACTTT. It specifies CASSPLGRPQPLHF.

This clone was detected once. The chain employs TRBV29-1 and TRBJ2-3; D gene ambiguous. This CDR3 is built from 10 residues. V was cut by 6 bases and J by 6 bases, with 7 bases left in between. The germline gives CDR1 SQVTM, CDR2 ANQGSEA. CDR3 in amino acids: CSVLPDTQYF. CDR3 sequence (DNA): TGCAGCGTCCTCCCCGATACGCAGTATTTT.

The chain uses TRBV15 and TRBJ1-1; unclear D gene. The germline V gene has CDR1 LNHNV and CDR2 YYDKDF (reference sequence). V was shortened by 8 bases and J by 0 bases, with 10 bases between the two germline ends. This CDR3 is built from 13 residues. The CDR3 loop reads CATFPGLNTEAFF. CDR3 bases: TGTGCCACCTTCCCAGGCTTGAACACTGAAGCTTTCTTT.

The chain combines TRBV5-1 with TRBJ1-2; D perhaps matches TRBD1 (6 bases). There are 15 residues in the CDR3. Trimming removed 0 bases from V and 0 bases from J, with 9 bases in between. The germline V gene encodes CDR1 SGHRS and CDR2 YFSETQ. CDR3 loop: CASSLGTASNYGYTF. As DNA, the CDR3 is TGCGCCAGCAGCTTGGGGACAGCCTCTAACTATGGCTACACCTTC.

This chain links TRBV19 with TRBJ1-1; D perhaps matches TRBD1 (5 bases). V was clipped by 5 bases and J by 4 bases, with 14 bases between them. CDR3 length: 14 residues. The V gene's germline CDR1 is LNHDA and CDR2 SQIVND (reference sequence). CDR3 sequence reads: CASSDTSRATEAFF. The DNA for the CDR3 is TGTGCCAGTAGTGATACATCCAGGGCCACTGAAGCTTTCTTT.

This rearrangement joins TRBV4-1 to TRBJ1-2; tentatively, D is TRBD1 (6 bases). Trimming took off 0 bases at V and 2 bases at J, with 10 bases between the two ends. Germline V CDR1 and CDR2: MGHRA, YSYEKL. This CDR3 region has 15 residues. The CDR3 loop is CASSQDRQGNYGYTF. The CDR3 DNA reads as TGCGCCAGCAGCCAAGATCGGCAGGGGAACTATGGCTACACCTTC.

This clone was counted a single time. The chain uses TRBV27 and TRBJ1-5; D gene uncertain. The germline V gene has CDR1 MNHEY and CDR2 SMNVEV (reference sequence). This CDR3 is 16 amino acids long. Trimming shortened V by 5 bases and J by 4 bases, and 18 bases separated the two germline ends. CDR3 sequence reads: CASSPEARPVNQPQHF. The CDR3 nucleotides read TGTGCCAGCAGTCCCGAGGCCCGCCCTGTAAATCAGCCCCAGCATTTT.

The chain links TRBV6-5 to TRBJ1-2; the D gene is possibly TRBD1 (5 bases). CDR1 MNHEY and CDR2 SVGAGI come from the germline V gene. V dropped 0 bases and J dropped 2 bases, with 13 bases sitting between them. This CDR3 spans 16 amino acids. Here the CDR3 DNA reads TGTGCCAGCAGTTACTCACGCCGGGGGACGAACTATGGCTACACCTTC. Protein product: CASSYSRRGTNYGYTF.

This rearrangement joins TRBV5-5 to TRBJ2-3; a possible D gene is TRBD2 (5 bases). V lost 4 bases and J 5 bases, leaving 17 bases between the germline ends. CDR3 length: 15 residues. Germline V gene lookup returns CDR1 SGHKS and CDR2 YYEKEE (reference sequence). Here the CDR3 DNA reads TGTGCCAGCAGCACACGGCGAGGGCTGGGAGATACGCAGTATTTT. Translation gives CASSTRRGLGDTQYF.

This chain joins TRBV7-8 and TRBJ1-2; a possible D gene is TRBD1 (5 bases). V was trimmed by 1 base and J by 0 bases, leaving 6 bases between them. The V gene's germline CDR1 is SGHVS and CDR2 FQNEAQ. The CDR3 totals 14 residues. CDR3 residues: CASSLGGSNYGYTF. The CDR3 DNA sequence: TGTGCCAGCAGCTTAGGGGGCTCTAACTATGGCTACACCTTC. The complete variable domain, with remaining parts taken from reference TRBV7-8 and TRBJ1-2, reads GAGVSQSPRYKVAKRGQDVALRCDPISGHVSLFWYQQALGQGPEFLTYFQNEAQLDKSGLPSDRFFAERPEGSVSTLKIQRTQQEDSAVYLCASSLGGSNYGYTFGSGTRLTVV.

The chain has TRBV5-6 and TRBJ1-1; 9 nucleotides line up with TRBD1. This CDR3 spans 14 amino acids. Germline V gives CDR1 SGHDT, CDR2 YYEEEE. The V and J ends lost 4 bases and 5 bases, in that order; junction bases with no gene match: 6. CDR3 protein: CASSHGTGKTEAFF. CDR3 DNA sequence: TGTGCCAGCAGCCATGGGACAGGGAAAACTGAAGCTTTCTTT.

The chain links TRBV9 to TRBJ2-1; maybe TRBD2 (6 bases). The CDR3 has 18 amino acids. Trimming took 3 bases from V and 0 from J, leaving 19 bases between them. The V gene's germline CDR1 is SGDLS and CDR2 YYNGEE. In nucleotides, the CDR3 is TGTGCCAGCAGCGGATGGGACTCCACCTCCAGCTCCTACAATGAGCAGTTCTTC. Translating it yields CASSGWDSTSSSYNEQFF.

V is TRBV10-3 and J is TRBJ1-5; maybe TRBD1 (5 bases). This CDR3 has 14 amino acids. The V and J ends lost 0 bases and 3 bases respectively, with 6 bases between them. The germline gives CDR1 ENHRY, CDR2 SYGVKD. The DNA of the CDR3 is TGTGCCATCAGTGAGTCGACAGTCAATCAGCCCCAGCATTTT. Encoded protein: CAISESTVNQPQHF.

The chain carries TRBV5-4 and TRBJ1-1, with D perhaps TRBD1 (6 bases). CDR1 SGHNT and CDR2 YYREEE come from the germline V gene (reference sequence). Trimming stripped 4 bases from V and 8 bases from J, with 12 bases between. The CDR3 is 12 residues long. The CDR3 coding sequence is TGTGCCAGCAGCAAGCAGACAGGAGAAGCTTTCTTT. It encodes CASSKQTGEAFF.

This chain joins TRBV24-1 and TRBJ1-2; TRBD1 agrees at 7 bases. The CDR3 contains 14 residues. Trimming at V came to 6 bases and at J to 5 bases, leaving 8 bases not matched to a gene. Germline CDR1 is KGHDR and CDR2 is SFDVKD. CDR3: CATSLDRAPYGYTF. The CDR3 nucleotides are TGTGCCACCAGTCTTGACAGGGCTCCTTATGGCTACACCTTC.

The chain couples TRBV5-1 to TRBJ2-7; 8 bases are shared with TRBD1. Germline V lookup: CDR1 SGHRS, CDR2 YFSETQ. J gave up 3 bases and V 4 bases, and 9 bases lay outside the gene matches. The CDR3 consists of 15 residues. CDR3 in amino acids: CASSPGRGRHYEQYF. The CDR3, as DNA: TGCGCCAGCAGCCCCGGCAGGGGGCGTCACTACGAGCAGTACTTC.

The chain uses TRBV4-1 and TRBJ2-5, with TRBD2 identical over 8 bases. V was pared by 1 base and J by 9 bases, with 4 bases of the junction left unmatched. Germline V gene data show CDR1 as MGHRA and CDR2 as YSYEKL. The CDR3 is made up of 13 amino acids. CDR3 in DNA: TGCGCCAGCAGCCAAGTGAGCGGGGGAGCCCAGTACTTC. It yields the protein CASSQVSGGAQYF.

A single count supports this clone. The chain employs TRBV5-6 and TRBJ2-7; TRBD2 matches at 7 bases. The CDR3 contains 17 residues. Per the germline V gene, CDR1 is SGHDT and CDR2 is YYEEEE. Trimming took 4 bases from V and 1 from J; bases not matched to a gene: 14. The CDR3 DNA is TGTGCCAGCAGCATCCAAGCGCCGGGACTACGATCCTACGAGCAGTACTTC. It is translated as CASSIQAPGLRSYEQYF.

This chain uses TRBV21-1 with TRBJ1-2; no DNA check was done on the table's D call, TRBD1. TRBV21-1 is termed a pseudogene. The CDR3 consists of 16 residues. The CDR3 region has the DNA TGTGCCAGCCAATCGGCAGGGGCCCGGAATCGCTATGGCTACACCTTC. It translates to CASQSAGARNRYGYTF.

V gene TRBV20-1 combines with J gene TRBJ2-4; no clear D. There are 11 residues in the CDR3. With 7 bases removed from V and 9 bases from J, the gap between germline ends came to 13 bases. Germline V lookup: CDR1 DFQATT, CDR2 SNEGSKA (reference sequence). CDR3 residues: CSDQTPTIQYF. The DNA for the CDR3 is TGCAGTGACCAGACACCTACCATTCAGTACTTC.

The J gene is TRBJ1-4, the V gene TRBV3-1 (or the pseudogene TRBV3-2); D unresolved. This CDR3 contains 14 residues. The germline gives CDR1 LGHDT, CDR2 YNNKEL (reference sequence). V lost 0 bases and J lost 6, with 8 bases in between. The DNA of the CDR3 is TGTGCCAGCAGCCAAGATCCCGGGGATGAAAAACTGTTTTTT. Its translation: CASSQDPGDEKLFF.

The chain couples TRBV5-4 to TRBJ2-7; D perhaps matches TRBD1 (6 bases). With 4 bases removed from V and 0 bases from J, the gap between germline ends came to 8 bases. This CDR3 has 13 residues. Germline values: CDR1 SGHNT, CDR2 YYREEE (reference sequence). CDR3 residues: CASSLQGSYEQYF. DNA of the CDR3: TGTGCCAGCAGCCTACAGGGCTCCTACGAGCAGTACTTC.

This chain links TRBV7-9 with TRBJ1-2; a weak D match, TRBD1 (5 bases). V gave up 1 base and J gave up 4 bases, with 13 bases separating them. Per germline, CDR1 SEHNR and CDR2 FQNEAQ (reference sequence). The CDR3 is 15 amino acids. Written as DNA, the CDR3 is TGTGCCAGCAGCTTAGAGTCAGGGTTCAGCTATGGCTACACCTTC. Its protein product is CASSLESGFSYGYTF.

The chain is built from TRBV10-3 and TRBJ2-5, with D unresolved. Trimming took off 4 bases at V and 1 base at J, with 7 bases between the two ends. CDR1 and CDR2 (germline): ENHRY, SYGVKD. This CDR3 spans 13 amino acids. CDR3 sequence reads: CAISVPTQETQYF. In nucleotides, the CDR3 is TGTGCCATCAGTGTTCCTACCCAAGAGACCCAGTACTTC.